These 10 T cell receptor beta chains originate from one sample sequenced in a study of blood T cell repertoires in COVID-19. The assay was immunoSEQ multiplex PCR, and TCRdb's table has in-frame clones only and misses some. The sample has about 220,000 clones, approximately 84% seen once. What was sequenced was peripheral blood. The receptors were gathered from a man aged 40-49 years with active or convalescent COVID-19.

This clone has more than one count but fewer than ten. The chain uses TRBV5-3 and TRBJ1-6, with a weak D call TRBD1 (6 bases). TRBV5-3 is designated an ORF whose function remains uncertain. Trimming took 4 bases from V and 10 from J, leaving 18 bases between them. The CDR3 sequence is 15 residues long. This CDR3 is CARSLRRQVRSPLHF. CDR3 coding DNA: TGTGCCAGAAGCCTGAGAAGACAGGTACGATCACCCCTCCACTTT.

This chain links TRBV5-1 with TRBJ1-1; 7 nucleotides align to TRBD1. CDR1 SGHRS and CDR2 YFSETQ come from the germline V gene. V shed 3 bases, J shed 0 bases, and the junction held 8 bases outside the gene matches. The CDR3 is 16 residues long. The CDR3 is CASSSNRGPMNTEAFF. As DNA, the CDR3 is TGCGCCAGCAGCTCTAACAGGGGCCCTATGAACACTGAAGCTTTCTTT.

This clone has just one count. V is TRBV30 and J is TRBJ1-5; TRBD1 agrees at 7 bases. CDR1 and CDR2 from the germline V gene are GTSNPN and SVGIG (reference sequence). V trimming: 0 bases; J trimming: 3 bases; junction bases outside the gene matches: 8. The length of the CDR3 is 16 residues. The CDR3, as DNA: TGTGCCTGGAGTGTAGGGGGAACAGGGGTCAATCAGCCCCAGCATTTT. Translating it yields CAWSVGGTGVNQPQHF.

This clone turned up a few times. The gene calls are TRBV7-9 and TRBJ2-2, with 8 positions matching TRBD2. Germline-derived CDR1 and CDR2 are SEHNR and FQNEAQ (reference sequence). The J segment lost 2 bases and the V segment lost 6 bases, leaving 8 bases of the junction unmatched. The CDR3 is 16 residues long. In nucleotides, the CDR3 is TGTGCCAGCAGACCCACTAGCGGAGGAAACACCGGGGAGCTGTTTTTT. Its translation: CASRPTSGGNTGELFF.

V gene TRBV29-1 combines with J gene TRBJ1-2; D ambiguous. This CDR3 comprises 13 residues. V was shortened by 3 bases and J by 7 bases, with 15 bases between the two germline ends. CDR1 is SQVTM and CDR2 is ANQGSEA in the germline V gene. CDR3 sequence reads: CSVEYLQSGGYTF. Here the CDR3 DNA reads TGCAGCGTTGAGTACCTACAGTCAGGTGGCTACACCTTC.

The CDR3 DNA reads as TGTGCCAGCAGCTTGCGGGCAGAAGAGACCCAGTACTTC. Translation: CASSLRAEETQYF. The V and J genes are TRBV12-1 and TRBJ2-5; the table's TRBD2 call for D was not verified on the DNA. TRBV12-1 is marked as a pseudogene. The CDR3 extends over 13 amino acids.

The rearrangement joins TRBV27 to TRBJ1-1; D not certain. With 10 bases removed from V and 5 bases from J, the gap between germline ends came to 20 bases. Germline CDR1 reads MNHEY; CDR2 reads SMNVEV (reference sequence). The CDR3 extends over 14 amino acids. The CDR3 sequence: CATLPRGRETEAFF. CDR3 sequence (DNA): TGTGCCACCCTTCCGCGGGGAAGGGAGACTGAAGCTTTCTTT.

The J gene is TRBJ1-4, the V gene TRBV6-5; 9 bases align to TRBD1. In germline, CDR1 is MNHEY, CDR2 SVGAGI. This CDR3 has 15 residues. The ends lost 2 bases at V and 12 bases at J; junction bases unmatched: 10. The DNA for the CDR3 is TGTGCCAGCAGTTACACCGGGACAGGGAAGGGAGAACTGTTTTTT. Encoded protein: CASSYTGTGKGELFF.

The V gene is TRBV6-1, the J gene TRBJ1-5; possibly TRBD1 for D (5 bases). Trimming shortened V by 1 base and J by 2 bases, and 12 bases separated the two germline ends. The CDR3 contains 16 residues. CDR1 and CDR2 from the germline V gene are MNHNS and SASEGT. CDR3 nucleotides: TGTGCCAGCAGTGAAGGGAGGGGAGAGGGCAATCAGCCCCAGCATTTT. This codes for CASSEGRGEGNQPQHF.

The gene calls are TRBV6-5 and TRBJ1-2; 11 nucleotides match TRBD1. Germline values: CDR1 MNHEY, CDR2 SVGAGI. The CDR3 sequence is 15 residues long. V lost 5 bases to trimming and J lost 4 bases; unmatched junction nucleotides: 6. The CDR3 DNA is TGTGCCAGCAGTCCATCGGGGACAGGGGGCTATGGCTACACCTTC. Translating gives CASSPSGTGGYGYTF.